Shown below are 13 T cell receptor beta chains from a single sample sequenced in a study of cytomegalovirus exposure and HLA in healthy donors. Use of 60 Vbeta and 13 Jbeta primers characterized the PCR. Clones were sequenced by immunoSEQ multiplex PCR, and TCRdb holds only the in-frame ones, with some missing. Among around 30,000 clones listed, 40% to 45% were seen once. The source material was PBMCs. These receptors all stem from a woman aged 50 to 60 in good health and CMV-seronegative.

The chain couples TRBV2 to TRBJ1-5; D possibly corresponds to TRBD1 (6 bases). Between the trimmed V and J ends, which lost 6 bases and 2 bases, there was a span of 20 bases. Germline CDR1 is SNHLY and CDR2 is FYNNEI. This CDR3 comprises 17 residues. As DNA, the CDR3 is TGTGCCAGCAGATCTGAACTTCAGGGGTTGGGCAATCAGCCCCAGCATTTT. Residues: CASRSELQGLGNQPQHF.

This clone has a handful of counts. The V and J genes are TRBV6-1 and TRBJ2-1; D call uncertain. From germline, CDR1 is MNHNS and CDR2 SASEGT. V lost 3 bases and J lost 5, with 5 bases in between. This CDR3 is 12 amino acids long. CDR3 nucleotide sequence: TGTGCCAGCAGTGATGGCAACAATGAGCAGTTCTTC. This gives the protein CASSDGNNEQFF.

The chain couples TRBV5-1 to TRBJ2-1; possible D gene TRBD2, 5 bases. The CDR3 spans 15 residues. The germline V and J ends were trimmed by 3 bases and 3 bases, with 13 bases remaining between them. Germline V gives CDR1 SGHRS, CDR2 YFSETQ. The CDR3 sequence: CASSSDAAGYNEQFF. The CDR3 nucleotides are TGCGCCAGCAGCTCGGACGCCGCGGGCTACAATGAGCAGTTCTTC.

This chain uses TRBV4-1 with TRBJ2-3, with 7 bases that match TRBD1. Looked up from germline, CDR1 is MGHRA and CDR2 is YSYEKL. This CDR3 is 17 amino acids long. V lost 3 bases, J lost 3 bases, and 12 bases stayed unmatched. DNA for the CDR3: TGCGCCAGCAGCCACGTATCGCGGGCAGGGGGAACAGATACGCAGTATTTT. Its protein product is CASSHVSRAGGTDTQYF.

The CDR3 bases are TGTGCCAGCAGCTTGACACCGGGACAGGGATCTTTCTTT. It specifies CASSLTPGQGSFF. The chain has TRBV5-4 and TRBJ1-1; TRBD1 agrees at 9 bases. The germline V gene encodes CDR1 SGHNT and CDR2 YYREEE (reference sequence). Losses at the gene ends were 1 base for V and 12 bases for J; bases not matched to a gene: 7. The CDR3 runs to 13 residues.

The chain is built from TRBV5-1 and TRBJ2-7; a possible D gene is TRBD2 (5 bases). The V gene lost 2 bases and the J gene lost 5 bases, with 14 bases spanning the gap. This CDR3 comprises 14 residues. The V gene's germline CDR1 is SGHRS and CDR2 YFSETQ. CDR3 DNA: TGCGCCAGCAGCTTCGGGAAGGTTAGCGACGAGCAGTACTTC. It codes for CASSFGKVSDEQYF.

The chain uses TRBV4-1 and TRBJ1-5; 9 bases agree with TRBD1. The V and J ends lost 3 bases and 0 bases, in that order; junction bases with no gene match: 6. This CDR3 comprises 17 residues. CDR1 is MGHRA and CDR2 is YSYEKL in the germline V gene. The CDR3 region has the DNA TGCGCCAGCAGCCAGACGACAGGGGGTAATAGCAATCAGCCCCAGCATTTT. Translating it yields CASSQTTGGNSNQPQHF.

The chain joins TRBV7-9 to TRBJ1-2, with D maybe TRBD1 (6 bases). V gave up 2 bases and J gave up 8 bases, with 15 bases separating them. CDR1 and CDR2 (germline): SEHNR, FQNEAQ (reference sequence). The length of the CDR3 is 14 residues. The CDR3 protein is CASSLKGELGGYTF. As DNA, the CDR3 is TGTGCCAGCAGCTTAAAGGGGGAGCTGGGAGGCTACACCTTC.

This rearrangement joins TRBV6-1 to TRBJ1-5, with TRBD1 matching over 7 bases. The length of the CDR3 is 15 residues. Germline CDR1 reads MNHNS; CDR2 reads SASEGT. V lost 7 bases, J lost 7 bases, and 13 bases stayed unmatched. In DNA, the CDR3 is TGTGCCAGCACCCACGACAGGGAGCTAGGCCAGCCCCAGCATTTT. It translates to CASTHDRELGQPQHF.

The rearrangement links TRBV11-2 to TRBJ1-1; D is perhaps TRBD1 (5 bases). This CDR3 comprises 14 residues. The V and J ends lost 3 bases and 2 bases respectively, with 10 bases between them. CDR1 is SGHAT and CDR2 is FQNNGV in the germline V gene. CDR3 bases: TGTGCCAGCAGCTTGGACAACTTTAACACTGAAGCTTTCTTT. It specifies CASSLDNFNTEAFF. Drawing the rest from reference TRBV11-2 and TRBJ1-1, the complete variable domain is EAGVAQSPRYKIIEKRQSVAFWCNPISGHATLYWYQQILGQGPKLLIQFQNNGVVDDSQLPKDRFSAERLKGVDSTLKIQPAKLEDSAVYLCASSLDNFNTEAFFGQGTRLTVV.

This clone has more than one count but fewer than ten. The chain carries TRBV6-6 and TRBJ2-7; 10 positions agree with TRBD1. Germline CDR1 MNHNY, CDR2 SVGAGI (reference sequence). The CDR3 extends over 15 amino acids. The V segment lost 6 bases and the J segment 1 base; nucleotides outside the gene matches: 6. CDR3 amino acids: CASRSGTGASYEQYF. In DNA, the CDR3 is TGTGCCAGCAGGTCCGGGACAGGGGCGTCCTACGAGCAGTACTTC.

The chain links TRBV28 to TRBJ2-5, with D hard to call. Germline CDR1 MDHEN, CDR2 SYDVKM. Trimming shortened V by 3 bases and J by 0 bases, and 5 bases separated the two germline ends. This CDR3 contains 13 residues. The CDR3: CASSLANQETQYF. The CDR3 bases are TGTGCCAGCAGTTTGGCCAACCAAGAGACCCAGTACTTC.

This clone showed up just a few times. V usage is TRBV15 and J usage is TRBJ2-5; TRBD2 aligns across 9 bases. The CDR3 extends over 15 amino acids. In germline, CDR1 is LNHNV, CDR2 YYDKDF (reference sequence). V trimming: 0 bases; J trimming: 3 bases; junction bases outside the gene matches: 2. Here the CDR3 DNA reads TGTGCCACCAGCAGAGATCCTAGCGGGGAAGAGACCCAGTACTTC. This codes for CATSRDPSGEETQYF. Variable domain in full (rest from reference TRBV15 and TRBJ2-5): DAMVIQNPRYQVTQFGKPVTLSCSQTLNHNVMYWYQQKSSQAPKLLFHYYDKDFNNEADTPDNFQSRRPNTSFCFLDIRSPGLGDTAMYLCATSRDPSGEETQYFGPGTRLLVL.